The clone carrying this T cell receptor beta chain was seen repeatedly, ten times or more. Its cognate antigen is unknown. TCRdb called the reads again in MiXCR, with one record for every CDR3 protein. Here the sample spans about 330,000 distinct CDR3 sequences, over 7.5% being singletons. This specimen comes from a study of T cell repertoires in cytomegalovirus infection. About the study: CMV infection and matching HLA type were both indicated by public TCR beta signatures. The study, taken as a whole, reports: Summed frequency of shared TCR beta families picked out CMV carriers who also had the relevant HLA. The ex vivo response was dominated by HLA-C-restricted CMV-specific TCR beta clonotypes.

This CDR3 is built from 14 residues. V lost 5 bases and J lost 2, with 12 bases in between. This TCR derives from a human donor in good health (CMV status not recorded). Some clones in this sample may be carry-over from other donors' samples. Sequenced input: PBMCs. V and J are TRBV12-3 or TRBV12-4 and TRBJ1-2; weak D call: TRBD1 (6 bases). CDR3 in amino acids: CASSPAGQNYGYTF. The CDR3 nucleotides read TGTGCCAGCAGTCCCGCCGGACAGAACTATGGCTACACCTTC.